This T cell receptor (beta chain) was captured by sequencing in a study of shared clonotypes between healthy human individuals. General study points: The authors sampled blood alone, and tissue repertoires likely differ.

Generated by immunoSEQ multiplex PCR, the TCRdb table keeps only in-frame clones and is missing some. Of roughly 810,000 clones listed, 96% are singletons. Terminally differentiated effector memory CD45RA+ cells were excluded from the naive CD8 cells, which were CD45RO-negative and positively selected for CCR7. On this clone itself: Its specificity is unknown.

The sequence derives from a man aged 25-40 years in good health. Sequenced: naive CD8+ T cells sorted from blood.

Written as DNA, the CDR3 is TGTGCCAGCAGTTCCGGGACACCGAACACCGGGGAGCTGTTTTTT. Protein product: CASSSGTPNTGELFF. The chain joins TRBV27 to TRBJ2-2, with a possible D match to TRBD1 (6 bases). The CDR3 runs 15 residues. CDR1 MNHEY and CDR2 SMNVEV come from the germline V gene (reference sequence). The germline V and J ends were trimmed by 4 bases and 0 bases, with 9 bases remaining between them.